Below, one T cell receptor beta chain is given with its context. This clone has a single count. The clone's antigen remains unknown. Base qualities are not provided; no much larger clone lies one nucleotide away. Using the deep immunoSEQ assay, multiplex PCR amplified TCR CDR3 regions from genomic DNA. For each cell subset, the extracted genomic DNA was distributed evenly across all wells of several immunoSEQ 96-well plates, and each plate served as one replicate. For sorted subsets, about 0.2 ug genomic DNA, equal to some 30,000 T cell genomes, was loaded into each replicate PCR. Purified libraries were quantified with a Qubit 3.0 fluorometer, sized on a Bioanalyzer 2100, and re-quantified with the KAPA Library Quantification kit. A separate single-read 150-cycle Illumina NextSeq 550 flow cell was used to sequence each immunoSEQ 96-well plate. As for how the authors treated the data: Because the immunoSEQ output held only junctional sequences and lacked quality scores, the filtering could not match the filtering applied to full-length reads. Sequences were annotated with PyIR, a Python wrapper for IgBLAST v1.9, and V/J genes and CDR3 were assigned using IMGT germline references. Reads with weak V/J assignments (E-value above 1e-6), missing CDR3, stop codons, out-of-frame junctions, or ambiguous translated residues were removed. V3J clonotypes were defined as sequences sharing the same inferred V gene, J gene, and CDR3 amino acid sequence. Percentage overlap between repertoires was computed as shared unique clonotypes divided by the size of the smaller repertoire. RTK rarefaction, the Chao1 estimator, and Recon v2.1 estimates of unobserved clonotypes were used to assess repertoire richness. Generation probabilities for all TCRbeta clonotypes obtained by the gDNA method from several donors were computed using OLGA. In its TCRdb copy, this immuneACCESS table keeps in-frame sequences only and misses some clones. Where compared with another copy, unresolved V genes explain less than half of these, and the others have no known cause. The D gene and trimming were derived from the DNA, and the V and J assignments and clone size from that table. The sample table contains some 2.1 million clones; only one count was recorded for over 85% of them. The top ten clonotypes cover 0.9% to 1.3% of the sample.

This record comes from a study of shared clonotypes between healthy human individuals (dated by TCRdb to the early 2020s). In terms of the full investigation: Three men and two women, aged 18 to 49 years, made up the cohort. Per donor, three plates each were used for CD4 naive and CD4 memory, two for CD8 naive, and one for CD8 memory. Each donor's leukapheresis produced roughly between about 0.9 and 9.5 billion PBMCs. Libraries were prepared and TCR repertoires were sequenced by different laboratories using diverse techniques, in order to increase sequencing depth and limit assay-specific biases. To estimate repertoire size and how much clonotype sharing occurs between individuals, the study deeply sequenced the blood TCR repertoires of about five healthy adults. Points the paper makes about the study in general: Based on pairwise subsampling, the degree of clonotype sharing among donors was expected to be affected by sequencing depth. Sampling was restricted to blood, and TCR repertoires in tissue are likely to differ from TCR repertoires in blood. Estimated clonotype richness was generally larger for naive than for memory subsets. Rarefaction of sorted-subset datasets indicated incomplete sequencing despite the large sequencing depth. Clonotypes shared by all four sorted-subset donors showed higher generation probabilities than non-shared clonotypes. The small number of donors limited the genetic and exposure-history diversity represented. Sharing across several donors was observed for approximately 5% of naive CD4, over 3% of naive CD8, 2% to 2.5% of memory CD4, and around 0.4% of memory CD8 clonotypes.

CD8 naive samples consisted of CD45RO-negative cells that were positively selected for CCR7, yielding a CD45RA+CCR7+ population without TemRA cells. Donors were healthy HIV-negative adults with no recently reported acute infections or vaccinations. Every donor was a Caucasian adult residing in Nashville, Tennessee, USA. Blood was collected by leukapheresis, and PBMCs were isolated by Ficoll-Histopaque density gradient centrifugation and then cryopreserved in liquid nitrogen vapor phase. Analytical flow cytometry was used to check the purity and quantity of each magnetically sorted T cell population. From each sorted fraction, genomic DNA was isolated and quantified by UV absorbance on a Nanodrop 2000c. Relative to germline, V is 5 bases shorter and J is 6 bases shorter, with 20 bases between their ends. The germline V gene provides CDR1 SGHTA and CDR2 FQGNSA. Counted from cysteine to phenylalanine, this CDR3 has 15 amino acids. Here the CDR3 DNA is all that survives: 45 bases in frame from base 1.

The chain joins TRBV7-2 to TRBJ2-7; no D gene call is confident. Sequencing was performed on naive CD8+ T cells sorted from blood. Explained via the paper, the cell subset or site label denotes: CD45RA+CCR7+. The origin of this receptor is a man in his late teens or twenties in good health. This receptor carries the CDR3 CASSQYVLNPPEQYF. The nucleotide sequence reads TGTGCCAGCAGCCAATACGTCTTAAATCCTCCCGAGCAGTACTTC.